This T cell receptor (beta chain) was sequenced for a study of blood T cell repertoires in COVID-19. On the study more broadly: From T cells, B-cell-depleted T cells, or PBMCs came the material, which was cDNA or gDNA.

The data were produced by immunoSEQ multiplex PCR, yet TCRdb's version contains in-frame clones alone and is incomplete. Of tens of thousands of clones listed, approximately 83% were seen once; the top ten hold around 4.1%. V dropped 7 bases and J dropped 7; count of bases not matched to a gene: 10. CDR1 and CDR2 from the germline V gene are LNHDA and SQIVND (reference sequence). CDR3 size: 14 residues. The origin of this receptor is a woman in her sixties with acute or convalescent COVID-19. Sample: peripheral blood. The J gene is TRBJ1-2, the V gene TRBV19; TRBD1 matches at 9 bases. The CDR3 is CASTKHTGGSGYTF. The CDR3 region has the DNA TGTGCCAGTACCAAGCATACAGGGGGCTCTGGCTACACCTTC.